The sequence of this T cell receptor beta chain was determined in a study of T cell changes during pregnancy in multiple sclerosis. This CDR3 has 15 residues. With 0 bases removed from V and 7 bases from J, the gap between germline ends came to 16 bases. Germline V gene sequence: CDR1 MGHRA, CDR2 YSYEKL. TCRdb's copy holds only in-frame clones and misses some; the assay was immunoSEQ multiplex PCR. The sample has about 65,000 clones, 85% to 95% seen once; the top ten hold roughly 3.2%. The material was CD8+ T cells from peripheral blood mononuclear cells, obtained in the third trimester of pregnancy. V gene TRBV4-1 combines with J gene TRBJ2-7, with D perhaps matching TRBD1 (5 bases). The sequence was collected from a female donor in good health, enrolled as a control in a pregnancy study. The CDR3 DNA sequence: TGCGCCAGCAGCCAAGAAACAAGGGGTCTGGGGGAGCAGTACTTC. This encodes CASSQETRGLGEQYF.